This T cell receptor beta chain originates from a study of shared clonotypes between healthy human individuals. Remarks on this clone: Antigen: not known. It differs at one base from a far larger clone, so likely a read error. The same CDR3 can be traced to other DNA sequences in this sample.

Splitting of each subset's genomic DNA was done evenly across several immunoSEQ plates. The repertoire was sequenced with immunoSEQ multiplex PCR; TCRdb's copy has only in-frame clones and lacks some. The sample has approximately 470,000 clones, 81% seen once. Whole-study findings and limits: Clonotype sharing levels among donors were expected to vary with sequencing depth. Researchers sampled only blood; tissue repertoires likely differ.

All participating donors were Caucasian adults from Nashville, Tennessee. The clonotype was recovered from a woman between 35 and 50 years old in good health. Some clones in this sample may be carry-over from other donors' samples. The sequenced sample consisted of PBMCs.

Written as DNA, the CDR3 is TGCAGCACTGCGGGAGTCCTGGCCTACGAGCAGTACTTC. This sequence encodes CSTAGVLAYEQYF. V usage is TRBV29-1 and J usage is TRBJ2-7, with 7 positions matching TRBD2. Germline CDR1 is SQVTM and CDR2 is ANQGSEA. V gave up 8 bases and J gave up 2 bases; unmatched junction bases: 9. The CDR3 is 13 residues long.